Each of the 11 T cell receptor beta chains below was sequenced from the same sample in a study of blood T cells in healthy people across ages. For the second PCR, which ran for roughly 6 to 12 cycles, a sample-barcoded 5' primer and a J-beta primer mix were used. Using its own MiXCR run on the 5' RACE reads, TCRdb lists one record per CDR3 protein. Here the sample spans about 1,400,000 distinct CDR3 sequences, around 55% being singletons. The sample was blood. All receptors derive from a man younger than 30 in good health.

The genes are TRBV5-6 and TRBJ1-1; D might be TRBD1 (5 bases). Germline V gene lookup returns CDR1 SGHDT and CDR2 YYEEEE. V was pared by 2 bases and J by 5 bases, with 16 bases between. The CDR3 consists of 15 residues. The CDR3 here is CASSFPAEGRTEAFF. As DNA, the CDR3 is TGTGCCAGCAGCTTTCCCGCCGAGGGACGGACTGAAGCTTTCTTT.

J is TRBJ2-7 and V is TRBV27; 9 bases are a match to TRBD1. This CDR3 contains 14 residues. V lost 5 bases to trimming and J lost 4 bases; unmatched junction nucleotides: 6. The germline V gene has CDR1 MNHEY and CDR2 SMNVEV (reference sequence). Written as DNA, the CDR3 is TGTGCCAGCAGTCCCGGGACAGGGATGTACGAGCAGTACTTC. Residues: CASSPGTGMYEQYF.

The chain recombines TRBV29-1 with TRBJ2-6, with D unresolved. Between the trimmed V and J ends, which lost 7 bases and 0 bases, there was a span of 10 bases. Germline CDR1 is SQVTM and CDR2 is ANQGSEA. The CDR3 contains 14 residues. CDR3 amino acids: CSALDISGANVLTF. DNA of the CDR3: TGCAGCGCCTTAGACATCTCTGGGGCCAACGTCCTGACTTTC.

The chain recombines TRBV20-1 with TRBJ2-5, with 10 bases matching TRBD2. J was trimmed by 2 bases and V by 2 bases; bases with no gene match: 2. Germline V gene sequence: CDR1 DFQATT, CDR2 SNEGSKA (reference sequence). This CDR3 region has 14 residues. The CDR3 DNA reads TGCAGTGCTAGACAAGCGGGAGGGCAAGAGACCCAGTACTTC. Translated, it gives CSARQAGGQETQYF.

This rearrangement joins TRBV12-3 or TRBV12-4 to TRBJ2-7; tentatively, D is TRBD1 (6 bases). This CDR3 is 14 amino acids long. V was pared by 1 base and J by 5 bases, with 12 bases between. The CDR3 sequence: CASSLGQASHEQYF. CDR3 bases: TGTGCCAGCAGTTTAGGACAGGCATCGCACGAGCAGTACTTC.

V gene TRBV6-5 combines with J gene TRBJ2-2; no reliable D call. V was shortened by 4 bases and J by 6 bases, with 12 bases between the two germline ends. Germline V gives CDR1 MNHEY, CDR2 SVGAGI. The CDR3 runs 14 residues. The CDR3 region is CASSSPDRSGELFF. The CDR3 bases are TGTGCCAGCAGTTCTCCCGACCGGTCCGGGGAGCTGTTTTTT.

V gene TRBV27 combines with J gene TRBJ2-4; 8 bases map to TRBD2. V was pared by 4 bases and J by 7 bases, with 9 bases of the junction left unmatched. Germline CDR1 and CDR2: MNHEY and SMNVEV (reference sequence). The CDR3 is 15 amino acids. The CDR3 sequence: CASSSPGGAGNIQYF. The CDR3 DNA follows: TGTGCCAGCAGTTCCCCGGGGGGGGCCGGGAACATTCAGTACTTC.

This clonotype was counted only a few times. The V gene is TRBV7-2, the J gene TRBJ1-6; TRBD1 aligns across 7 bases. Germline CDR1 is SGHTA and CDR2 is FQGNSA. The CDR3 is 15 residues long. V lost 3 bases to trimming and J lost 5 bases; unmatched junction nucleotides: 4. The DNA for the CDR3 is TGTGCCAGCAGCTTCAGACAGGGCAATAATTCACCCCTCCACTTT. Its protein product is CASSFRQGNNSPLHF.

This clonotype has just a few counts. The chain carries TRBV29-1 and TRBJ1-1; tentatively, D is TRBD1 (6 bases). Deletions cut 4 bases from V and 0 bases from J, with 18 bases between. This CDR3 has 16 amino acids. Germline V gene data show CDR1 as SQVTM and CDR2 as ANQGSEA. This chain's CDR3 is CSVGGGHDSMNTEAFF. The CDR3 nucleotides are TGCAGCGTTGGGGGGGGACACGATTCAATGAACACTGAAGCTTTCTTT.

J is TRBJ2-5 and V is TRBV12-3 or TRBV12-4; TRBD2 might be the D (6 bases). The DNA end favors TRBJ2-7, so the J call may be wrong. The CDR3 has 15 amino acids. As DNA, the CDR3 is TGTGCCAGCAGTTTTCGGGGGTTACCACCGGACGAGCAGTACTTC. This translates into CASSFRGLPPDEQYF.

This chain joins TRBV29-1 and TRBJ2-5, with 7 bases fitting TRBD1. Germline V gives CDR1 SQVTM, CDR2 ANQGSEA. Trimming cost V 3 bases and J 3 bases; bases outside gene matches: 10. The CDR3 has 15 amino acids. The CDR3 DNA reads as TGCAGCGTTGACCCAGACAGGGCCTTTGAAGAGACCCAGTACTTC. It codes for CSVDPDRAFEETQYF. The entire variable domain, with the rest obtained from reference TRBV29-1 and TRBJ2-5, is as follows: SAVISQKPSRDICQRGTSLTIQCQVDSQVTMMFWYRQQPGQSLTLIATANQGSEATYESGFVIDKFPISRPNLTFSTLTVSNMSPEDSSIYLCSVDPDRAFEETQYFGPGTRLLVL.